This TCR beta chain comes out of a study of T cell changes during pregnancy in multiple sclerosis. Clones were read by immunoSEQ multiplex PCR, and TCRdb kept only the in-frame ones, dropping some. The sample carries about 94,000 clones, approximately 94% recorded once. This CDR3 spans 14 amino acids. Trimming stripped 1 base from V and 2 bases from J, with 7 bases between. Germline loops: CDR1 MNHNS, CDR2 SASEGT. The starting material was peripheral blood, obtained in the third trimester of pregnancy. V and J are TRBV6-1 and TRBJ2-3; TRBD1 might be the D (5 bases). The source of this sequence is a female donor with multiple sclerosis, enrolled in a pregnancy study. CDR3 protein: CASSEGRATDTQYF. The DNA of the CDR3 is TGTGCCAGCAGTGAAGGCAGGGCCACAGATACGCAGTATTTT.